Listed below are T cell receptor beta chains from one sample, sequenced in a study of blood T cell repertoires in COVID-19. Libraries were prepared by immunoSEQ multiplex PCR; TCRdb keeps only in-frame clonotypes and omits some of them. The sample has about 150,000 clones; more than 85% are singletons. Sequences were obtained from peripheral blood. The receptors were gathered from a man aged 60-69 years with active or convalescent COVID-19. CDR3s include the opening cysteine and the closing phenylalanine or tryptophan. D genes are given only for firm matches. For some rows the clone size is stated as once, few or many, or as a class when expanded; others skip it.

d_call clone_size j_call v_call cdr3_nt cdr3_aa
- - TRBJ1-1 TRBV7-8 TGTGCCAGCAGCCTCACGGGTTACACTGAAGCTTTCTTT CASSLTGYTEAFF
- - TRBJ1-1 TRBV19 TGTGCCAGTAGCCCCAGGCAGGGGCAAGACACTGAAGCTTTCTTT CASSPRQGQDTEAFF
- - TRBJ1-1 TRBV27 TGTGCCAGCAGATCCGGCACTGAAGCTTTCTTT CASRSGTEAFF
- - TRBJ1-5 TRBV7-2 TGTGCCAGCAGCTTAAACTTCGACAGTAGCAATCAGCCCCAGCATTTT CASSLNFDSSNQPQHF
- - TRBJ2-7 TRBV6-6 TGTGCCAGCAGTAGGAGAGAGGACTACGAGCAGTACTTC CASSRREDYEQYF
- - TRBJ2-7 TRBV7-3 TGTGCCAGCAGCTTAGACAGGAACTCCTACGAGCAGTACTTC CASSLDRNSYEQYF
TRBD1 few TRBJ2-3 TRBV19 TGTGCCAGTAGGGACAGGGGGCACACAGATACGCAGTATTTT CASRDRGHTDTQYF
TRBD2 - TRBJ2-2 TRBV9 TGTGCCAGCAGCGAGCGGGGGCGGGAGAACACCGGGGAGCTGTTTTTT CASSERGRENTGELFF
TRBD2 - TRBJ2-3 TRBV27 TGTGCCAGCAGTGTGGGACTAGCGGGAGGGACAGATACGCAGTATTTT CASSVGLAGGTDTQYF
TRBD1 - TRBJ2-5 TRBV15 TGTGCCACCAGCCGCGGGACAGGGGGGGGGCGAAGGACAGAGACCCAGTACTTC CATSRGTGGGRRTETQYF
- - TRBJ2-5 TRBV12-3/TRBV12-4 TGTGCCAGCAGTTTAGATTGGCGGGAGACCCAGTACTTC CASSLDWRETQYF
TRBD2 - TRBJ2-5 TRBV24-1 TGTGCCACCAGTGATTTCGGGGGGGCCCAGTACTTC CATSDFGGAQYF
- - TRBJ2-1 TRBV9 TGTGCCAGCAGCGTAGCCGGGGGACCTTACAATGAGCAGTTCTTC CASSVAGGPYNEQFF
TRBD2 - TRBJ2-5 TRBV5-8 TGTGCCAGCAGCTTGGGACTAGCGGGACTGGATGATCAAGAGACCCAGTACTTC CASSLGLAGLDDQETQYF
- once TRBJ2-1 TRBV7-2 TGTGCCAGCAGCCCTCCGGGGGACCTTTACAATGAGCAGTTCTTC CASSPPGDLYNEQFF
TRBD1 once TRBJ2-3 TRBV7-7 TGTGCTAGCAGCTTAGACAGGGGCACAGATACGCAGTATTTT CASSLDRGTDTQYF
TRBD2 - TRBJ2-7 TRBV15 TGTGCCACCAGCAGATACTTAGGGACTAGCGGGAGTTCCTACGAGCAGTACTTC CATSRYLGTSGSSYEQYF
TRBD1 - TRBJ1-3 TRBV27 TGTGCCAACGACAGGGCCGGGGATGACACCATATATTTT CANDRAGDDTIYF
TRBD1 - TRBJ2-2 TRBV3-1/TRBV3-2 TGTGCCAGCAGCCCCTCCAGGGGGCTACACGGGGAGCTGTTTTTT CASSPSRGLHGELFF
- - TRBJ2-3 TRBV6-1 TGTGCCAGCAGTGAGGCGGCGGGGCCAGATACGCAGTATTTT CASSEAAGPDTQYF
- - TRBJ1-3 TRBV30 TGTGCCTGGAGTGTACAACAGGGAAACACCATATATTTT CAWSVQQGNTIYF
TRBD1 - TRBJ1-4 TRBV6-5 TGTGCCAGCAGTTCGGACAGGGGGCAGTATGAAAAACTGTTTTTT CASSSDRGQYEKLFF
- - TRBJ2-1 TRBV24-1 TGTGCCACCAGCCCCCGGGGGGCGAAATACAATGAGCAGTTCTTC CATSPRGAKYNEQFF
- - TRBJ2-1 TRBV6-9 TGTGCCAGCAGTTATGCGGAGTACCCCTCCTACAATGAGCAGTTCTTC CASSYAEYPSYNEQFF
- once TRBJ2-3 TRBV28 TGTGCCAGCAGAGACGGCGGAGCCACAGATACGCAGTATTTT CASRDGGATDTQYF
TRBD2 - TRBJ2-1 TRBV11-2 TGTGCCAGCAGCCCACTAGCGGGGGGGGTCGGTGAGCAGTTCTTC CASSPLAGGVGEQFF
- - TRBJ1-6 TRBV9 TGTGCCAGCAGGACGGATCTAAGACGGGATTCACCCCTCCACTTT CASRTDLRRDSPLHF
TRBD1 - TRBJ2-5 TRBV7-2 TGTGCCAGCAGCTTGGGGATAGGGGGCATAGAGACCCAGTACTTC CASSLGIGGIETQYF
TRBD2 - TRBJ2-3 TRBV7-6 TGTGCCAGCAGCACCCCAGGACTAGCGGGGGCGGATACGCAGTATTTT CASSTPGLAGADTQYF
- - TRBJ1-1 TRBV19 TGTGCCAGTAGTATAAACAGGGCCACTGAAGCTTTCTTT CASSINRATEAFF
- - TRBJ1-1 TRBV6-5 TGTGCCAGCAGTCCTGTGAGGGTAAACACTGAAGCTTTCTTT CASSPVRVNTEAFF